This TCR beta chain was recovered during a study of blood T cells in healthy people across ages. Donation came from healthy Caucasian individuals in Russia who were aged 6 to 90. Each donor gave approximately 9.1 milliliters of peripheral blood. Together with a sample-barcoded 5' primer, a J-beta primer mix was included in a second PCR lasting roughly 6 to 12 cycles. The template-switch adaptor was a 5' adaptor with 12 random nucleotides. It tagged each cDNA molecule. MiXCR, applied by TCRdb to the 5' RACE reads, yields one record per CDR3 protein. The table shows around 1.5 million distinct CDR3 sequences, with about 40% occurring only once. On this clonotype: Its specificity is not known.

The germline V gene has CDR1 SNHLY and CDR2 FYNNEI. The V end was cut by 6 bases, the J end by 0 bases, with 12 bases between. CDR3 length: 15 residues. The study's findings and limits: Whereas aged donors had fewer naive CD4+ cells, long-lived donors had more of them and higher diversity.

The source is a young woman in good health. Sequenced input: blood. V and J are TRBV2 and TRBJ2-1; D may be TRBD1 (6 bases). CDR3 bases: TGTGCCAGCAGAGTAACAGGGAGCTCCTACAATGAGCAGTTCTTC. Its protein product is CASRVTGSSYNEQFF.